This TCR beta chain was captured in a study of CD8 T cells in Susac syndrome. Study findings and constraints: CD4+ T cell repertoires in Susac syndrome exhibited no evidence of clonal expansion.

Comments on this clonotype: Its antigen is not known.

The CDR3 length is 11 residues. Trimming removed 0 bases from V and 8 bases from J, with 2 bases in between. Germline V gene sequence: CDR1 GTSNPN, CDR2 SVGIG (reference sequence). The CD8+ and CD4+ T cells were isolated magnetically using a negative isolation approach, whereas the TEMRA cells were enriched by FACS. Reverse transcription of roughly 0.5 to 1 ug RNA used random hexamers. An immunoSEQ multiplex PCR amplified TCR beta CDR3 over 54 Vbeta and 13 Jbeta. TCRdb fed the immunoSEQ multiplex PCR reads into MiXCR, producing one record per CDR3 protein. Among under 200,000 distinct CDR3 sequences, 90% to 97% were seen once, and the ten largest hold 0.098%.

Sequencing was done on a sample of CD4+ T cells from PBMCs. This TCR came from a human donor with Susac syndrome. The chain carries TRBV30 and TRBJ1-6; D gene ambiguous. The CDR3 DNA reads TGTGCCTGGAGTGTCGATTCACCCCTCCACTTT. This gives the protein CAWSVDSPLHF.